Listed below are T cell receptor beta chains from one sample, sequenced in a study of blood T cell repertoires in COVID-19. Clones were read by immunoSEQ multiplex PCR, and TCRdb kept only the in-frame ones, dropping some. The sample records tens of thousands of clones, about four fifths being singletons. Material: peripheral blood. The origin of the receptors is a human donor in a cohort sampled during active COVID-19. The CDR3 runs from the conserved cysteine through the conserved F or W. Each record gives: V gene, D gene, J gene, clone size, CDR3 DNA, CDR3 protein. The D gene is left open where the match is weak. A row's size may be missing; if present it is once, few, many or a size class.

TRBV30	TRBD1	TRBJ1-6	NA	TGTGCCTGGAGAGCACAGGGGGGAAATTATAATTCACCCCTCCACTTT	CAWRAQGGNYNSPLHF
TRBV2	NA	TRBJ2-1	NA	TGTGCCAGCACGGAGTACAATGAGCAGTTCTTC	CASTEYNEQFF
TRBV5-6	NA	TRBJ2-2	NA	TGTGCCAGCAGCTTGGCCTCACGGTCGAACACCGGGGAGCTGTTTTTT	CASSLASRSNTGELFF
TRBV5-1	NA	TRBJ2-2	NA	TGCGCCAGCAGCTTGAACGGCGGGGACGTTGGCACCGGGGAGCTGTTTTTT	CASSLNGGDVGTGELFF
TRBV30	TRBD1	TRBJ2-7	NA	TGTGCCTGGAGTCCAGGGGGCGACGAGCAGTACTTC	CAWSPGGDEQYF
TRBV18	TRBD1	TRBJ1-2	NA	TGTGCCAGCTCACGGCCGGGACAGGGGGTCTATGGCTACACCTTC	CASSRPGQGVYGYTF
TRBV4-1	TRBD1	TRBJ2-6	NA	TGCGCCAGCAGCCAAGATCCGGGACAGGCCTACTCTGGGGCCAACGTCCTGACTTTC	CASSQDPGQAYSGANVLTF
TRBV4-2	NA	TRBJ2-5	NA	TGTGCCAGCAGCCAAGATCCCCGGGTCGGAGAGACCCAGTACTTC	CASSQDPRVGETQYF
TRBV18	NA	TRBJ2-3	NA	TGTGCCAGCTCACCACGGAATAGCGGAAGCACAGATACGCAGTATTTT	CASSPRNSGSTDTQYF
TRBV4-1	TRBD1	TRBJ2-7	NA	TGCGCCAGCAGCCATGCTCCCAGGGGGAACTACTACGAGCAGTACTTC	CASSHAPRGNYYEQYF
TRBV6-1	NA	TRBJ2-3	NA	TGTGCCAGCAGTGAAGAAGGGGGCGCAAAAAGGACGACGCGGGGAGATACGCAGTATTTT	CASSEEGGAKRTTRGDTQYF
TRBV6-5	NA	TRBJ2-5	NA	TGTGCCAGCACCCTACAGGCACAAGAGACCCAGTACTTC	CASTLQAQETQYF
TRBV9	TRBD2	TRBJ2-2	NA	TGTGCCAGCAGCGTAACTAGCGGGGGCTTCGACGGGGAGCTGTTTTTT	CASSVTSGGFDGELFF
TRBV28	NA	TRBJ2-7	many	TGTGCCAGCTACCCCCAGGGAAAATGGGACTACGAGCAGTACTTC	CASYPQGKWDYEQYF
TRBV7-9	NA	TRBJ1-6	NA	TGTGCCAGCAGCTTAGCCACGGGGGGGAATTCACCCCTCCACTTT	CASSLATGGNSPLHF
TRBV28	TRBD1	TRBJ2-3	NA	TGTGCCAGCAGTTTTGGTGGGACAGGGGAGGATACGCAGTATTTT	CASSFGGTGEDTQYF
TRBV5-4	TRBD2	TRBJ2-3	NA	TGTGCCAGCAGCCTCCTAGCGGGGTCGAATACGCAGTATTTT	CASSLLAGSNTQYF
TRBV28	NA	TRBJ1-5	NA	TGTGCCAGCTCCCCCGTCCGCAATCAGCCCCAGCATTTT	CASSPVRNQPQHF
TRBV11-3	NA	TRBJ2-5	NA	TGTGCCAGCAGCTTAGAGGCAACGGAGACCCAGTACTTC	CASSLEATETQYF
TRBV7-9	NA	TRBJ1-1	NA	TGTGCCAGCAGCTTAGGGCGGGCCCTCGGAACTGAAGCTTTCTTT	CASSLGRALGTEAFF
TRBV3-1/TRBV3-2	TRBD1	TRBJ2-1	NA	TGTGCCAGCAGCCAAGCACCGGGACAGGGCACCGGGGACGAGCAGTTCTTC	CASSQAPGQGTGDEQFF
TRBV3-1/TRBV3-2	NA	TRBJ1-4	NA	TGTGCCAGCAGCCAATTGGGGCGTGAAAAACTGTTTTTT	CASSQLGREKLFF
TRBV28	NA	TRBJ1-4	NA	TGTGCCAGCAGTTTATGGGGGGGGAGTAATGAAAAACTGTTTTTT	CASSLWGGSNEKLFF
TRBV12-3/TRBV12-4	NA	TRBJ1-1	NA	TGTGCCAGCAGGGACAGCATGAACACTGAAGCTTTCTTT	CASRDSMNTEAFF
TRBV2	NA	TRBJ2-6	NA	TGTGCCAGCAGTGCATCAGGGGCTGGGGCCAACGTCCTGACTTTC	CASSASGAGANVLTF
TRBV30	NA	TRBJ2-3	once	TGTGCCTGGAGTGTACGCAGGGGGGCAGATACGCAGTATTTT	CAWSVRRGADTQYF
TRBV29-1	TRBD1	TRBJ2-1	NA	TGCAGCGGGGGACAGGGGGTCTATGAGCAGTTCTTC	CSGGQGVYEQFF
TRBV7-5	NA	TRBJ2-1	NA	TGTGCCAGAAGCTCCACAGGGCGCTCCTACAATGAGCAGTTCTTC	CARSSTGRSYNEQFF
TRBV29-1	NA	TRBJ1-1	NA	TGCAGCGTTGAAGATCAACAGAACACTGAAGCTTTCTTT	CSVEDQQNTEAFF
TRBV7-7	NA	TRBJ2-2	NA	TGTGCTAGCAGCTTATCACTAAACACCGGGGAGCTGTTTTTT	CASSLSLNTGELFF
TRBV5-4	NA	TRBJ1-4	NA	TGTGCCAGCAGCGGAACAGGGAAGGGGAATGAAAAACTGTTTTTT	CASSGTGKGNEKLFF
TRBV19	NA	TRBJ2-6	NA	TGTGCCAGTAGTTGGAGTGGGGCCAACGTCCTGACTTTC	CASSWSGANVLTF
TRBV6-6	NA	TRBJ1-4	NA	TGTGCCAGCAGGGGGGGGGCAGAAAATGAAAAACTGTTTTTT	CASRGGAENEKLFF
TRBV7-9	TRBD1	TRBJ1-5	NA	TGTGCCAGCAGCTTAGTCGGACAGGGGAATCAGCCCCAGCATTTT	CASSLVGQGNQPQHF
TRBV28	NA	TRBJ2-1	NA	TGTGCCAGCAGTTCGGGGGGCAGCTCCTACAATGAGCAGTTCTTC	CASSSGGSSYNEQFF
TRBV23-1	TRBD1	TRBJ1-5	once	TGCGCCAGCAGTCAATCCCCGTGGACAGGGAGGTTGTCAGGTCAGCCCCAGCATTTT	CASSQSPWTGRLSGQPQHF
TRBV2	NA	TRBJ1-4	few	TGTGCCAGCAAAGAGGGTATTACAGGGGAAAAACTGTTTTTT	CASKEGITGEKLFF
TRBV7-9	TRBD1	TRBJ2-7	NA	TGTGCCAGCAGCCCACGGACAGGAGTGTACTACGAGCAGTACTTC	CASSPRTGVYYEQYF
TRBV6-5	TRBD1	TRBJ1-2	NA	TGTGCCAGCAGTAGACAGGGTGAAGGCAACTATGGCTACACCTTC	CASSRQGEGNYGYTF
TRBV7-2	TRBD2	TRBJ2-5	NA	TGTGCCAGCAGCTTAAGTCCTAGCGGGGCGGCCCAGTACTTC	CASSLSPSGAAQYF
TRBV19	NA	TRBJ1-1	NA	TGTGCCAGTAGCCCCGGACAAGCTATCATAATGAACACTGAAGCTTTCTTT	CASSPGQAIIMNTEAFF
TRBV7-2	TRBD2	TRBJ2-3	NA	TGTGCCAGCAGCTTACTAGCGGGGGGCACGGATACGCAGTATTTT	CASSLLAGGTDTQYF
TRBV9	NA	TRBJ2-2	NA	TGTGCCAGCAGCGTAGGAGCGAACCGCCCTCACCGGGAGCTGTTTTTT	CASSVGANRPHRELFF
TRBV19	TRBD2	TRBJ2-2	few	TGTGCCAGTAGTCCCCGACTAGCGGGGGGGATTACCGGGGAGCTGTTTTTT	CASSPRLAGGITGELFF
TRBV4-2	NA	TRBJ1-3	NA	TGTGCCAGCAGCCAAGTAATCACGGGGGACTCTGGAAACACCATATATTTT	CASSQVITGDSGNTIYF
TRBV28	NA	TRBJ2-3	NA	TGTGCCAGCAGTTGGCGGGTACTCACAGATACGCAGTATTTT	CASSWRVLTDTQYF
TRBV18	TRBD1	TRBJ1-1	NA	TGTGCCAGCTCACCACCCTACGAGGGGGCGAACACTGAAGCTTTCTTT	CASSPPYEGANTEAFF
TRBV6-1	NA	TRBJ2-3	NA	TGTGCCAGCAGTGAAAATCCCTTATTCACAGATACGCAGTATTTT	CASSENPLFTDTQYF
TRBV28	NA	TRBJ2-1	NA	TGTGCCAGCAGTCCCATGTTGAATGAGCAGTTCTTC	CASSPMLNEQFF
TRBV12-3/TRBV12-4	NA	TRBJ1-2	NA	TGTGCCAGCAGCTATTCCACAGGGACGAGCTACACCTTC	CASSYSTGTSYTF
TRBV10-3	NA	TRBJ2-5	NA	TGTGCCACCGGGGACTACCAAGAGACCCAGTACTTC	CATGDYQETQYF
TRBV5-1	NA	TRBJ1-2	NA	TGCGCCAGCAGCTTTTTGACAGAACCGAGGCTCGGGGGCTACACCTTC	CASSFLTEPRLGGYTF
TRBV10-3	TRBD1	TRBJ1-2	many	TGTGCCATCAGTGGGCCGCGGACAGGACAAGGCCCTAACAACTATGGCTACACCTTC	CAISGPRTGQGPNNYGYTF
TRBV7-3	NA	TRBJ2-2	NA	TGTGCCAGCAGCTTGCAGGGATCCACCGGGGAGCTGTTTTTT	CASSLQGSTGELFF
TRBV6-6	NA	TRBJ2-1	NA	TGTGCCAGCAGTTACTCGCCCACTAGGACAGTGCCGTTCTTC	CASSYSPTRTVPFF
TRBV25-1	TRBD1	TRBJ2-7	NA	TGTGCCAGCACAGGACAGGACTCCTACGAGCAGTACTTC	CASTGQDSYEQYF
TRBV11-2	TRBD2	TRBJ2-2	NA	TGTGCCAGCAGCATCGGACTAGCGGGGGACCTCGCGAACACCGGGGAGCTGTTTTTT	CASSIGLAGDLANTGELFF
TRBV10-3	NA	TRBJ1-1	NA	TGTGCCATCAGTGAGGTAGGGTCGGGGACTGAAGCTTTCTTT	CAISEVGSGTEAFF
TRBV5-1	NA	TRBJ2-1	NA	TGCGCCAGCAGCTTGTCGGGCAGGGGAAACAATGAGCAGTTCTTC	CASSLSGRGNNEQFF
TRBV10-3	TRBD2	TRBJ2-3	once	TGTGCCATCAGTGGGGCGGGAGACGGCACAGATACGCAGTATTTT	CAISGAGDGTDTQYF